The 15 T cell receptor beta chains below all came from one sample that was sequenced in a study of cytomegalovirus exposure and HLA in healthy donors. Both 60 Vbeta primers and 13 Jbeta primers went into the PCR. Method: immunoSEQ multiplex PCR; TCRdb's copy keeps in-frame clones and lacks some. The data contain about 140,000 clones, roughly 76% of them singletons. Sequencing was done on a sample of PBMCs. The receptor source for this set is a female donor in good health and CMV-seronegative.

This chain links TRBV28 with TRBJ1-2; TRBD1 matches at 11 bases. The CDR3 is made up of 13 amino acids. Germline CDR1 is MDHEN and CDR2 is SYDVKM. J lost 10 bases, V lost 5 bases, and 6 bases had no gene match. The CDR3 spells CASSMDRGPSYTF. The CDR3 nucleotides read TGTGCCAGCAGTATGGACAGGGGGCCCTCCTACACCTTC.

The chain links TRBV19 to TRBJ1-1; TRBD1 agrees at 10 bases. In germline, CDR1 is LNHDA, CDR2 SQIVND (reference sequence). J gave up 3 bases and V 6 bases, and 7 bases lay outside the gene matches. CDR3 length: 15 amino acids. CDR3 sequence (DNA): TGTGCCAGTAGCGACAGGGGGCGAGTTGACACTGAAGCTTTCTTT. Translating gives CASSDRGRVDTEAFF.

The rearrangement joins TRBV10-1 to TRBJ1-3; D may be TRBD1 (5 bases). V was cut by 0 bases and J by 0 bases, with 15 bases left in between. Germline values: CDR1 WNHNN, CDR2 SYGVQD (reference sequence). This CDR3 is 18 amino acids long. The CDR3: CASSESDPQGTSGNTIYF. CDR3 bases: TGCGCCAGCAGTGAGTCGGACCCGCAGGGCACCTCTGGAAACACCATATATTTT.

This clone was recorded a few times. CDR3 residues: CASSLGVEGGYTF. Written as DNA, the CDR3 is TGTGCCAGCAGCTTAGGGGTTGAGGGTGGCTACACCTTC. V gene TRBV11-2 combines with J gene TRBJ1-2; the D is unclear. Trimming shortened V by 1 base and J by 7 bases, and 10 bases separated the two germline ends. CDR3 length equals 13 residues. The germline CDR1 and CDR2 sequences are SGHAT and FQNNGV.

In its sample, this clone was seen a few times. The CDR3 nucleotides read TGCGCCACCGCCGGGACAGAACTAAACGAGCAGTACTTC. It specifies CATAGTELNEQYF. This chain uses TRBV10-1 with TRBJ2-7, with 7 bases lining up with TRBD1. The CDR3 covers 13 residues. V lost 10 bases, J lost 5 bases, and 11 bases stayed unmatched. Per the germline V gene, CDR1 is WNHNN and CDR2 is SYGVQD (reference sequence).

This sequence joins TRBV15 and TRBJ2-7; TRBD1 matches at 9 bases. This CDR3 has 15 amino acids. V dropped 5 bases and J dropped 0; count of bases not matched to a gene: 5. The germline CDR1 and CDR2 sequences are LNHNV and YYDKDF (reference sequence). The CDR3, as DNA: TGTGCCACCAGCGATAGGACAGGGGCCTCCTACGAGCAGTACTTC. It codes for CATSDRTGASYEQYF.

V is TRBV4-2 and J is TRBJ2-1, with 8 bases matching TRBD2. The CDR3 extends over 15 amino acids. V shed 0 bases and J 10 bases; nucleotides not matched to a gene: 8. The germline gives CDR1 LGHNA, CDR2 YNFKEQ. CDR3 residues: CASSQDPSGSGEQFF. The DNA for the CDR3 is TGTGCCAGCAGCCAAGATCCCAGCGGGAGTGGGGAGCAGTTCTTC.

The chain employs TRBV9 and TRBJ2-5; 8 bases are shared with TRBD1. J was trimmed by 3 bases and V by 3 bases; bases with no gene match: 10. CDR1 is SGDLS and CDR2 is YYNGEE in the germline V gene. The CDR3 covers 16 residues. This CDR3 is CASSARTRQGKETQYF. The CDR3 nucleotides read TGTGCCAGCAGCGCCCGAACTAGACAGGGGAAAGAGACCCAGTACTTC. The full variable domain, rest sourced from reference TRBV9 and TRBJ2-5, is DSGVTQTPKHLITATGQRVTLRCSPRSGDLSVYWYQQSLDQGLQFLIQYYNGEERAKGNILERFSAQQFPDLHSELNLSSLELGDSALYFCASSARTRQGKETQYFGPGTRLLVL.

The chain couples TRBV7-9 to TRBJ2-7; 9 bases align to TRBD1. V shed 4 bases, J shed 5 bases, and the junction held 9 bases outside the gene matches. This CDR3 spans 15 amino acids. Germline V CDR1 and CDR2: SEHNR, FQNEAQ (reference sequence). The CDR3 reads CASSSPGQGGHEQYF. The CDR3 bases are TGTGCCAGCAGCTCACCGGGACAGGGAGGGCACGAGCAGTACTTC.

This sequence joins TRBV4-1 and TRBJ2-7, with TRBD1 matching 7 bases. CDR3 length equals 14 residues. Germline loops: CDR1 MGHRA, CDR2 YSYEKL. The V gene end was trimmed by 2 bases and the J gene end by 2 bases; junction bases not matched to a gene: 3. The CDR3 nucleotides read TGCGCCAGCAGCCAATTACAGGGGCCCTACGAGCAGTACTTC. Its protein product is CASSQLQGPYEQYF.

The chain employs TRBV27 and TRBJ2-3; D may be TRBD2 (5 bases). Trimming took 3 bases from V and 2 from J, leaving 12 bases between them. Germline V gives CDR1 MNHEY, CDR2 SMNVEV (reference sequence). The CDR3 is 15 amino acids. In nucleotides, the CDR3 is TGTGCCAGCAGTTTCATCGGACTGCACACAGATACGCAGTATTTT. Translation gives CASSFIGLHTDTQYF.

The chain is built from TRBV30 and TRBJ2-1; TRBD2 agrees at 9 bases. V was pared by 3 bases and J by 8 bases, with 5 bases of the junction left unmatched. CDR3 length equals 13 residues. Germline V gene data show CDR1 as GTSNPN and CDR2 as SVGIG (reference sequence). This chain's CDR3 is CAWRLAGRYEQFF. CDR3 DNA sequence: TGTGCCTGGAGGCTAGCGGGACGATATGAGCAGTTCTTC.

In nucleotides, the CDR3 is TGTGCCAGCAGCCCAATACAGGGCGATGGCTACACCTTC. Amino acids: CASSPIQGDGYTF. The chain carries TRBV7-6 and TRBJ1-2, with D possibly being TRBD1 (6 bases). V lost 5 bases, J lost 6 bases, and 13 bases lay in between. This CDR3 spans 13 amino acids. Germline CDR1 SGHVS, CDR2 FNYEAQ.

V and J are TRBV27 and TRBJ1-2; D is ambiguous. The germline CDR1 and CDR2 sequences are MNHEY and SMNVEV (reference sequence). The CDR3 runs 13 residues. Between the trimmed V and J ends, which lost 6 bases and 3 bases, there was a span of 11 bases. This CDR3 reads CASRSVGYYGYTF. CDR3 DNA: TGTGCCAGCAGGTCCGTCGGGTACTATGGCTACACCTTC.

The chain employs TRBV28 and TRBJ2-7; TRBD2 agrees at 7 bases. Germline lookup yields CDR1 MDHEN and CDR2 SYDVKM. The length of the CDR3 is 14 residues. V dropped 7 bases and J dropped 1; count of bases not matched to a gene: 7. CDR3 in DNA: TGTGCCAGCATGAGGACGGGAGGATCCTACGAGCAGTACTTC. This codes for CASMRTGGSYEQYF.